This TCR beta chain was identified during a study of T cells in Graves' hyperthyroidism and ophthalmopathy. Overall study results and limits: Separating ophthalmopathy from stable hyperthyroidism was achieved by a 13 V-J model. Most expanded thyroid clonotypes above 0.001 also appeared in blood.

Uncontrolled infection, other autoimmune disease, pregnancy or lactation excluded patients. Diagnoses were established using clinical symptoms, serum thyroxine and TRAb, thyroid ultrasound and orbital computed tomography. Amplified TCR beta CDR3 regions came from RNA transcripts. During a first-round RT-PCR of the TCR CDR3, the HTBI primer set was used. TCRdb re-called the multiplex PCR reads through MiXCR, storing one row per CDR3 protein. Of 130,000 to 150,000 distinct CDR3 sequences in the sample, around 21% were seen once. This clonotype was found many times. Its target is unknown. Germline CDR1 is SNHLY and CDR2 is FYNNEI. Losses at the gene ends were 4 bases for V and 1 base for J; bases not matched to a gene: 10. The CDR3 runs to 18 residues.

The source is a woman between 50 and 59 years old with Graves' hyperthyroidism that later progressed to Graves' ophthalmopathy. Sequenced input: blood. The chain joins TRBV2 to TRBJ2-4; 10 bases map to TRBD2. The CDR3 bases are TGTGCCAGCAGTGTGATCCAGCGGGAGGGCCGGGCCAAAAACATTCAGTACTTC. Its protein is CASSVIQREGRAKNIQYF. The full variable domain, with the rest looked up from reference TRBV2 and TRBJ2-4, is EPEVTQTPSHQVTQMGQEVILRCVPISNHLYFYWYRQILGQKVEFLVSFYNNEISEKSEIFDDQFSVERPDGSNFTLKIRSTKLEDSAMYFCASSVIQREGRAKNIQYFGAGTRLSVL.